The 6 T cell receptor beta chains below were found in one sample sequenced in a study of PD-1 blockade in classical Hodgkin lymphoma. Method: immunoSEQ multiplex PCR; TCRdb's copy keeps in-frame clones and lacks some. The data contain over 12,000 clones, about 61% of them singletons. The patients all showed relapse after autologous stem cell transplantation, while their brentuximab vedotin exposure varied. Sequencing was performed on peripheral blood mononuclear cells (PBMCs), taken at baseline. These receptors all stem from a human donor with classical Hodgkin lymphoma.

J is TRBJ2-3 and V is TRBV7-9, with 15 nucleotides matching TRBD2. CDR1 and CDR2 (germline): SEHNR, FQNEAQ (reference sequence). This CDR3 is 13 amino acids long. V lost 5 bases to trimming and J lost 14 bases; unmatched junction nucleotides: 5. CDR3: CASSRTSGRAGYF. CDR3 nucleotides: TGTGCCAGCAGCCGGACTAGCGGGAGGGCCGGGTATTTT.

The chain has TRBV7-8 and TRBJ2-1; 10 nucleotides match TRBD2. V dropped 2 bases and J dropped 0; count of bases not matched to a gene: 7. Germline CDR1 is SGHVS and CDR2 is FQNEAQ. The CDR3 covers 18 residues. The chain's CDR3 is CASSLRLAGLSSYNEQFF. The CDR3 region has the DNA TGTGCCAGCAGCTTAAGACTAGCGGGTTTAAGCTCCTACAATGAGCAGTTCTTC.

This chain links TRBV11-2 with TRBJ2-7; no clear D. The germline gives CDR1 SGHAT, CDR2 FQNNGV. The CDR3 runs 13 residues. V dropped 5 bases and J dropped 4 bases, with 12 bases sitting between them. CDR3 DNA: TGTGCCAGCAGCCAAGATTTTGAGTACGAGCAGTACTTC. Its translation: CASSQDFEYEQYF.

This clone was counted only a few times. This chain connects TRBV4-3 to TRBJ1-5; D call uncertain. The ends were cut back, 3 bases at V and 0 bases at J, with 9 bases in the middle. Germline values: CDR1 LGHNA, CDR2 YSLEER. This CDR3 is built from 15 residues. The CDR3 DNA reads as TGCGCCAGCAGCCACGCCTTCAATAGCAATCAGCCCCAGCATTTT. Translation gives CASSHAFNSNQPQHF.

Only a few counts were recorded for this clone. The genes are TRBV4-1 and TRBJ1-2; D is unresolved. This CDR3 contains 15 residues. Germline V gene data show CDR1 as MGHRA and CDR2 as YSYEKL. V dropped 0 bases and J dropped 4 bases, with 12 bases sitting between them. In nucleotides, the CDR3 is TGCGCCAGCAGCCAAGATCTATCAGGAACCTATGGCTACACCTTC. It is translated as CASSQDLSGTYGYTF.

Relative to its sample, this clone is medium-sized. V usage is TRBV5-1 and J usage is TRBJ2-7; D is ambiguous. The CDR3 is made up of 14 amino acids. V lost 0 bases, J lost 1 base, and 8 bases lay in between. Germline V gene lookup returns CDR1 SGHRS and CDR2 YFSETQ. The CDR3 loop is CASSLDPSSYEQYF. CDR3 bases: TGCGCCAGCAGCTTGGATCCCTCATCCTACGAGCAGTACTTC.